This TCR beta chain was identified during a study of blood T cell repertoires in COVID-19. The wider study: The study drew acute and convalescent COVID-19 samples from the United States, Italy and Spain. Sample material is recorded as cDNA or gDNA derived from T cells, B-cell-depleted T cells, or PBMCs.

Generated by immunoSEQ multiplex PCR, the TCRdb table keeps only in-frame clones and is missing some. Of about 410,000 clones in the sample, 70% to 90% were seen once. In Seattle, patients joined the study during active infection and were tracked longitudinally. With regard to this clone: The junction does not match germline at one end; this may be a read error.

Per germline, CDR1 SSHAT and CDR2 FNYEAQ (reference sequence). The CDR3 consists of 15 residues. The TCR sequence derives from a woman aged 35 to 49 with COVID-19, enrolled during active disease. Sequencing input: peripheral blood. The rearrangement links TRBV7-7 to TRBJ2-2; a possible D gene is TRBD2 (5 bases). CDR3 sequence: CASSYSGISTGELFF. CDR3 coding DNA: TGTGCTAGCAGCTATTCCGGGATAAGCACCGGGGAGCTGTTTTTT.